This TCR beta chain was recorded in a study of blood T cell repertoires in COVID-19. Original handling: Estimated nucleated cell counts came from reference gene primer amplification. Libraries were prepared by immunoSEQ multiplex PCR; TCRdb keeps only in-frame clonotypes and omits some of them. D and trimming were read from the DNA, whereas the V and J calls and clone size are those reported in that table. Of about 300,000 clones listed, roughly 88% are singletons. The length of the CDR3 is 11 residues. V was pared by 9 bases and J by 5 bases, with 7 bases between. Germline V gene sequence: CDR1 LNHDA, CDR2 SQIVND (reference sequence).

The rearrangement links TRBV19 to TRBJ2-2; D might be TRBD1 (5 bases). The sequenced material came from peripheral blood. This TCR came from a woman aged 30 to 39 with COVID-19, enrolled during active disease. CDR3 DNA: TGTGCCAGCAGGGTTACCGGGGAGCTGTTTTTT. Residues: CASRVTGELFF.